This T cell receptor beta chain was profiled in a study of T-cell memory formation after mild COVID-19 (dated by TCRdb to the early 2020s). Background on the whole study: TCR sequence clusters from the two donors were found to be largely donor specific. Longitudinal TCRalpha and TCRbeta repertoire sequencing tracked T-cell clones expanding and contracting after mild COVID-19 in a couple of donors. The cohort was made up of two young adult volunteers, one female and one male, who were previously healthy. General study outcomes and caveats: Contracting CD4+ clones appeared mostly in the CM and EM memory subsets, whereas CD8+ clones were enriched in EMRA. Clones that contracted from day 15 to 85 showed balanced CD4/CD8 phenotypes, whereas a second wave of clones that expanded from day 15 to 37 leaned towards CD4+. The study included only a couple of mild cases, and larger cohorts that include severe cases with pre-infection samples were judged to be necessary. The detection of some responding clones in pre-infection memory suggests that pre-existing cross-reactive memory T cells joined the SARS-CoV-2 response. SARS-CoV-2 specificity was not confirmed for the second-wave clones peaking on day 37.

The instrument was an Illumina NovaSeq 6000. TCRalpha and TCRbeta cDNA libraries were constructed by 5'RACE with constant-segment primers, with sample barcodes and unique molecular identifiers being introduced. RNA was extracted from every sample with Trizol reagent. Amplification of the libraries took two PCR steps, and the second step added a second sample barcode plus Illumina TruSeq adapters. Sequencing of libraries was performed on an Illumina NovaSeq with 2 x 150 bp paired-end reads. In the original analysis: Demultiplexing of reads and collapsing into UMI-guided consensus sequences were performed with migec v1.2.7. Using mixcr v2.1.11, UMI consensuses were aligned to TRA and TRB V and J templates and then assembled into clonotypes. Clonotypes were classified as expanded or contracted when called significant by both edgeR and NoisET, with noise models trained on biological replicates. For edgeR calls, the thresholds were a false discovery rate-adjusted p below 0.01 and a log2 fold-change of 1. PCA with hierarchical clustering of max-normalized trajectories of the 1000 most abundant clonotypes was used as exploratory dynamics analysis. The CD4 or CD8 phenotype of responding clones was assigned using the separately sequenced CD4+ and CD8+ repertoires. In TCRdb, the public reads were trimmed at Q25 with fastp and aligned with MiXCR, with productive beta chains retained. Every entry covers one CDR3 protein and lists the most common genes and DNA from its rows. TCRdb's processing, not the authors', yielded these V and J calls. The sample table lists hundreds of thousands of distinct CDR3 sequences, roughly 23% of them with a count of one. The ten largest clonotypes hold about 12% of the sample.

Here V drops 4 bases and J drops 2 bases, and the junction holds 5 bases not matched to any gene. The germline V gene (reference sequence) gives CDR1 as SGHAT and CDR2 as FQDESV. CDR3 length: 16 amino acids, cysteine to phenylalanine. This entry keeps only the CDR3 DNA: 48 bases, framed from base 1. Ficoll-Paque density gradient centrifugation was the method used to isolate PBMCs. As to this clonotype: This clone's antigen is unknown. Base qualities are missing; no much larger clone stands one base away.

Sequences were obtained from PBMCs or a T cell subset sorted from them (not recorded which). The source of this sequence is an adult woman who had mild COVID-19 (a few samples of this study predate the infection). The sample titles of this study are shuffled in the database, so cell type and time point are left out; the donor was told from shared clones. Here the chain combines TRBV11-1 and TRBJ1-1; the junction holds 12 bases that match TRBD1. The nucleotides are TGTGCCAGCAGCTACGGGACAGGGGGCTTAAACACTGAAGCTTTCTTT. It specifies CASSYGTGGLNTEAFF. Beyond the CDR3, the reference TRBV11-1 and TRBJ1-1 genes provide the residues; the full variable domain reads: EAEVAQSPRYKITEKSQAVAFWCDPISGHATLYWYRQILGQGPELLVQFQDESVVDDSQLPKDRFSAERLKGVDSTLKIQPAELGDSAMYLCASSYGTGGLNTEAFFGQGTRLTVV.